This section outlines one T cell receptor beta chain sequence together with its context. Ages ranged from about 18 to 89 years, with residence in 20 to 30 US areas. V lost 3 bases, J lost 4 bases, and 3 bases stayed unmatched. CDR1 and CDR2 from the germline V gene are MDHEN and SYDVKM. The CDR3 contains 14 residues. The sample originates from a study of blood T cell repertoires in COVID-19. On the study more broadly: From T cells, B-cell-depleted T cells, or PBMCs came the material, which was cDNA or gDNA.

TCRdb keeps only in-frame clones here, not all; method: immunoSEQ multiplex PCR. This table has a few hundred thousand clones, 85% to 90% appearing once. The rearrangement uses TRBV28 and TRBJ1-5; TRBD1 matches at 7 bases. This receptor was obtained from a man in his late teens or twenties who had recovered from COVID-19. Sequencing was done on a sample of PBMCs or T cells enriched from blood (not recorded which). The CDR3 sequence: CASSLTGRNQPQHF. The CDR3 region has the DNA TGTGCCAGCAGTTTGACAGGGAGAAATCAGCCCCAGCATTTT.